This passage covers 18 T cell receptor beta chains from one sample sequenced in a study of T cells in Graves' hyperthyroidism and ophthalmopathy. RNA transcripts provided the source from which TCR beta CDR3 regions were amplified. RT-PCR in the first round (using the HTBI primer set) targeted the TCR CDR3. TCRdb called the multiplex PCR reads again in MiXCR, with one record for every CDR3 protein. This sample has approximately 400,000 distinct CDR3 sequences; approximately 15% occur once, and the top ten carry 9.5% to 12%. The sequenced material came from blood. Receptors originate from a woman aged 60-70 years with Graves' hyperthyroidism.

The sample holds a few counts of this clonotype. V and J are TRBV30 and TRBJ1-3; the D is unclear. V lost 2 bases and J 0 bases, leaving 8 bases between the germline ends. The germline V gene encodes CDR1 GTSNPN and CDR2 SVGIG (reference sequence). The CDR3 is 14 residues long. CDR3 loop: CAWSRSSSGNTIYF. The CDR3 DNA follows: TGTGCCTGGAGTCGGAGCAGCTCTGGAAACACCATATATTTT.

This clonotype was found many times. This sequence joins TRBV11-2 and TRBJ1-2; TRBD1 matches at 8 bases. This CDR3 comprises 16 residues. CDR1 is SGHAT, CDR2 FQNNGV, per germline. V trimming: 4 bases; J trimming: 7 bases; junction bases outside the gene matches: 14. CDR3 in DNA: TGTGCCAGCAGCTGGACCAGGGGGCGCGGACTCTCTGGCTACACCTTC. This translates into CASSWTRGRGLSGYTF.

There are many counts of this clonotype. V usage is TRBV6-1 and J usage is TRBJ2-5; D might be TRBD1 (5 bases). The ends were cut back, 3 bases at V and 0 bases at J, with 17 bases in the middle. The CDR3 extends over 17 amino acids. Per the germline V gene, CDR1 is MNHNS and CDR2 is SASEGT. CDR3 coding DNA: TGTGCCAGCAGTGAGACTCCCTATGGACACCACCAAGAGACCCAGTACTTC. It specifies CASSETPYGHHQETQYF.

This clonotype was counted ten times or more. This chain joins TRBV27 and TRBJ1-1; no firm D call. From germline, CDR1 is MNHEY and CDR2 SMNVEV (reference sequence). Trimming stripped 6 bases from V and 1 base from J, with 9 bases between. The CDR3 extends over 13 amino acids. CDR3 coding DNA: TGTGCCAGCAGCTACAAGGGGAACACTGAAGCTTTCTTT. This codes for CASSYKGNTEAFF.

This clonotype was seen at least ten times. CDR3 bases: TGTGCCAGCGCTCAGGGGCCCTTTCAGCCCCAGCATTTT. It yields the protein CASAQGPFQPQHF. The chain has TRBV12-3 or TRBV12-4 and TRBJ1-5; possible D gene TRBD1, 6 bases. This CDR3 has 13 amino acids. V gave up 8 bases and J gave up 6 bases, with 14 bases separating them.

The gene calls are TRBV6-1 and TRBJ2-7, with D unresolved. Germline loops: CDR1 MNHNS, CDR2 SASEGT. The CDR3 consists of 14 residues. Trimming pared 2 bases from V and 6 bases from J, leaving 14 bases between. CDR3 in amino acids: CASSEYGGEGEQYF. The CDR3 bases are TGTGCCAGCAGTGAATATGGTGGGGAAGGCGAGCAGTACTTC.

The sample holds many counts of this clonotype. Here the CDR3 DNA reads TGTGCCACCAGTGACCTTTCCCGGACAGGCACAGATACGCAGTATTTT. Translated, it gives CATSDLSRTGTDTQYF. This chain links TRBV24-1 with TRBJ2-3; maybe TRBD1 (6 bases). The CDR3 sequence is 16 residues long. V was cut by 4 bases and J by 1 base, with 14 bases left in between. Per germline, CDR1 KGHDR and CDR2 SFDVKD.

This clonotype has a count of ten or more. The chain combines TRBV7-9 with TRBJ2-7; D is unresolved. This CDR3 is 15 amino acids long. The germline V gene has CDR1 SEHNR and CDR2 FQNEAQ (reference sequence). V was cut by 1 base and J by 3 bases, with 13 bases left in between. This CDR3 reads CASSLESPNHYEQYF. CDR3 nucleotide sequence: TGTGCCAGCAGCTTAGAAAGCCCCAATCACTACGAGCAGTACTTC.

The CDR3 region is CASSLVIGAGVNTQYF. CDR3 bases: TGCGCCAGCAGCTTGGTTATTGGGGCGGGAGTGAATACGCAGTATTTT. This chain joins TRBV5-1 and TRBJ2-3; TRBD2 aligns across 7 bases. This CDR3 comprises 16 residues. The trim removed 0 bases at V and 7 bases at J, leaving 11 bases unmatched. CDR1 and CDR2 (germline): SGHRS, YFSETQ. Filled out from reference TRBV5-1 and TRBJ2-3, the complete variable domain reads KAGVTQTPRYLIKTRGQQVTLSCSPISGHRSVSWYQQTPGQGLQFLFEYFSETQRNKGNFPGRFSGRQFSNSRSEMNVSTLELGDSALYLCASSLVIGAGVNTQYFGPGTRLTVL.

The CDR3 DNA follows: TGTGCCAGCAGCCCCTCCCGCGGCAAGTGGGCCTACAATGAGCAGTTCTTC. This translates into CASSPSRGKWAYNEQFF. The V and J genes are TRBV14 and TRBJ2-1; D gene uncertain. V was pared by 4 bases and J by 2 bases, with 18 bases between. The CDR3 length is 17 residues. Germline V gives CDR1 SGHDN, CDR2 FVKESK.

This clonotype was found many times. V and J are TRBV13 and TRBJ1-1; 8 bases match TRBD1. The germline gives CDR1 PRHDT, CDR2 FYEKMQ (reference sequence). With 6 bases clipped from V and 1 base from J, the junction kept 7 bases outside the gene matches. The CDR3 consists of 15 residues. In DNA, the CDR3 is TGTGCCAGCAGTCAGCGCGACAGGGGGAACACTGAAGCTTTCTTT. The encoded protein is CASSQRDRGNTEAFF.

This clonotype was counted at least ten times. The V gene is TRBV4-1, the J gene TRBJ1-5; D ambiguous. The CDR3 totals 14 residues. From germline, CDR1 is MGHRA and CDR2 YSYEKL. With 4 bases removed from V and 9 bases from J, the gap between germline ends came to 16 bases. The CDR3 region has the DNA TGCGCCAGCAGCCCGAGCGACGGTTCCTGGCCCCAGCATTTT. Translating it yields CASSPSDGSWPQHF.

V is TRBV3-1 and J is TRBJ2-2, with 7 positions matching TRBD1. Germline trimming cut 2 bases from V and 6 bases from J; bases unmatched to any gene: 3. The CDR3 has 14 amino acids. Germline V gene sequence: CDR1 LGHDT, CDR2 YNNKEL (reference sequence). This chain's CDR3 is CASSQNRGAGELFF. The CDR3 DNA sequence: TGTGCCAGCAGCCAAAACAGGGGCGCCGGGGAGCTGTTTTTT.

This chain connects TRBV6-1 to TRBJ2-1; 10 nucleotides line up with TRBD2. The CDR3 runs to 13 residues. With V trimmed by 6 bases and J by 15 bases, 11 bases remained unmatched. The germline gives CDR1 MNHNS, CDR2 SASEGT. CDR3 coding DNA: TGTGCCAGCAGGCAAACAACTAGCGGGACTTGGTTCTTC. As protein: CASRQTTSGTWFF.

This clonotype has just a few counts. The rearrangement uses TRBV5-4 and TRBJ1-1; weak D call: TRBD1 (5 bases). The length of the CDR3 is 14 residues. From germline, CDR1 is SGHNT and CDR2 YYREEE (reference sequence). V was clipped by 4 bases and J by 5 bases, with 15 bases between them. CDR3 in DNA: TGTGCCAGCAGCAGTCAGGGAGTGAGGACTGAAGCTTTCTTT. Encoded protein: CASSSQGVRTEAFF.

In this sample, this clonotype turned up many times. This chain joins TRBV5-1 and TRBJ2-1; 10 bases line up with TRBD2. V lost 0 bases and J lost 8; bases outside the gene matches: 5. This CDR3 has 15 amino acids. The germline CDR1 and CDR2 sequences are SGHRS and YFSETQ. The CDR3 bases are TGCGCCAGCAGCTTGGTAGCGGGAGGTCTAGATGAGCAGTTCTTC. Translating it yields CASSLVAGGLDEQFF. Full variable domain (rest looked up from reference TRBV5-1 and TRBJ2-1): KAGVTQTPRYLIKTRGQQVTLSCSPISGHRSVSWYQQTPGQGLQFLFEYFSETQRNKGNFPGRFSGRQFSNSRSEMNVSTLELGDSALYLCASSLVAGGLDEQFFGPGTRLTVL.

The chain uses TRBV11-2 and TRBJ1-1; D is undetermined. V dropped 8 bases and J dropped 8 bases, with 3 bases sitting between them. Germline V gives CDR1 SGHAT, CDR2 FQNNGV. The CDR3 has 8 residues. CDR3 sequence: CASQEAFF. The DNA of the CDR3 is TGTGCCAGCCAAGAAGCTTTCTTT.

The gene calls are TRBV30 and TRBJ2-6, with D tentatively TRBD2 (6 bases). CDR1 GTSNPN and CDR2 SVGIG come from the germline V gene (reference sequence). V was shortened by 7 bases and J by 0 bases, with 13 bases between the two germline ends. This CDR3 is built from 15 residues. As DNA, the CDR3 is TGTGCCTCCTCTGGGGGGAGCTCTGGGGCCAACGTCCTGACTTTC. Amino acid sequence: CASSGGSSGANVLTF.